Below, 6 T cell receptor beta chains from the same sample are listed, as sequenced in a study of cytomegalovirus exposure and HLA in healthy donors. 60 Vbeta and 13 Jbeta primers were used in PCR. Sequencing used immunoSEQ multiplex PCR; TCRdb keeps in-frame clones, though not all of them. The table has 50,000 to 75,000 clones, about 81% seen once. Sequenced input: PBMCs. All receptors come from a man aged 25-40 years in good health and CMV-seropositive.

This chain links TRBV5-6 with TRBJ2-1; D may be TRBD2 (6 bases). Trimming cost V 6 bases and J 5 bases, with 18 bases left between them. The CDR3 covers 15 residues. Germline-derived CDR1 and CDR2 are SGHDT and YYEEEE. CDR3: CASTLGGNYDNEQFF. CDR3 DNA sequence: TGTGCCAGCACCCTTGGGGGGAACTATGACAATGAGCAGTTCTTC.

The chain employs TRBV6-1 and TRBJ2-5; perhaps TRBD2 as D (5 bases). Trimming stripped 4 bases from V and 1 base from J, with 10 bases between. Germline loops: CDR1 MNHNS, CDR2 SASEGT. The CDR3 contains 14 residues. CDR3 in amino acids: CASSGPRGQETQYF. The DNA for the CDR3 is TGTGCCAGCAGTGGACCACGGGGCCAAGAGACCCAGTACTTC.

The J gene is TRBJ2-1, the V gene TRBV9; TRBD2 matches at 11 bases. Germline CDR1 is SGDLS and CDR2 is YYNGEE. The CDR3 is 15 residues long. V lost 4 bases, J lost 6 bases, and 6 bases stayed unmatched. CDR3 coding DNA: TGTGCCAGCAGCCAACTAGCGGGGGCCCCCAATGAGCAGTTCTTC. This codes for CASSQLAGAPNEQFF.

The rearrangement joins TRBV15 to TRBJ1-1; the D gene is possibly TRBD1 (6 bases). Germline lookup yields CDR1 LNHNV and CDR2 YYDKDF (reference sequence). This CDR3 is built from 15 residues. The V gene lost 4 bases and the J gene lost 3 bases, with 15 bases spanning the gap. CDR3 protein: CATSTLQGLDTEAFF. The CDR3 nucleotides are TGTGCCACCAGCACCTTACAGGGCTTGGACACTGAAGCTTTCTTT.

The CDR3: CASSPNSNQPQHF. The CDR3 DNA is TGTGCCAGCAGTCCAAATAGCAATCAGCCCCAGCATTTT. The chain employs TRBV7-9 and TRBJ1-5; the D is unclear. This CDR3 is 13 amino acids long. V shed 6 bases and J shed 0 bases, with 6 bases lying between them. Germline V gene lookup returns CDR1 SEHNR and CDR2 FQNEAQ (reference sequence).

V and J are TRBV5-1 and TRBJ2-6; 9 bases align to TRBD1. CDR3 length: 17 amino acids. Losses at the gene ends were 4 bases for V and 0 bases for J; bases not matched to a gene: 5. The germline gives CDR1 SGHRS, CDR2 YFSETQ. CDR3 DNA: TGCGCCAGCAGCGCGACAGGGGGTGTCTCTGGGGCCAACGTCCTGACTTTC. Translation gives CASSATGGVSGANVLTF. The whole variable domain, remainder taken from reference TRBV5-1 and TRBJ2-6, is KAGVTQTPRYLIKTRGQQVTLSCSPISGHRSVSWYQQTPGQGLQFLFEYFSETQRNKGNFPGRFSGRQFSNSRSEMNVSTLELGDSALYLCASSATGGVSGANVLTFGAGSRLTVL.